This T cell receptor (beta chain) was captured in a study of T cell repertoires in cytomegalovirus infection (dated 2019 in TCRdb). Notes on the research overall: The peptide stimulations were aimed at well-studied HLA-B-restricted epitopes as well as recently identified HLA-C-restricted CMV epitopes, whose presentation resists viral immunomodulation. Because public TCR beta signatures pointed to carriage of CMV infection together with the matching HLA type, the HLA type of each donor mattered for the analysis.

General study outcomes and caveats: Cumulative frequency of public TCR beta family members discriminated carriers of CMV infection plus the relevant HLA type in this cohort and an independent roughly 350-donor cohort. The ex vivo response was dominated by HLA-C-restricted CMV-specific TCR beta clonotypes, and the single most frequent clonotype in two of eight donors was supplied by these HLA-C-restricted clonotypes.

The instrument was an Illumina HiSeq 1500. TCRdb's own reprocessing of the public reads used fastp at Q25 and MiXCR and kept productive beta chains. Entries are consolidated by CDR3 protein sequence, retaining the most common genes and DNA. The sample profile shows about 920,000 distinct CDR3 sequences; roughly 30% of them were found once. The top ten clones comprise roughly 13% of the sample. This clonotype has more than one count but fewer than ten. This clone's antigen is unknown. No qualities accompany the bases; no much larger clone lies one base away. The treatment or condition label here, explained by the study, means: in vitro stimulation with specific CMV peptide epitopes to enrich CMV-specific T cells. From the cysteine up to the phenylalanine, the CDR3 has a length of 15 residues. Only CDR3 DNA remains: 45 bases, in frame from the first base. V drops 0 bases and J drops 4 bases, leaving 10 bases in between. CDR1 and CDR2 were assigned from the germline V gene (reference sequence) as LNHNV and YYDKDF.

The TCR originated in a human donor in good health (CMV status not recorded). Some clones in this sample may be carry-over from other donors' samples. Specimen: cultured CD8+ T cells from PBMCs, collected from culture after CMV antigen stimulation. Here the chain combines TRBV15 and TRBJ1-5, with TRBD1 as a weak D call on 5 bases. The DNA sequence is as follows: TGTGCCACCAGCAGAGATCTTGGGACGAATCAGCCCCAGCATTTT. Translated, it gives CATSRDLGTNQPQHF.